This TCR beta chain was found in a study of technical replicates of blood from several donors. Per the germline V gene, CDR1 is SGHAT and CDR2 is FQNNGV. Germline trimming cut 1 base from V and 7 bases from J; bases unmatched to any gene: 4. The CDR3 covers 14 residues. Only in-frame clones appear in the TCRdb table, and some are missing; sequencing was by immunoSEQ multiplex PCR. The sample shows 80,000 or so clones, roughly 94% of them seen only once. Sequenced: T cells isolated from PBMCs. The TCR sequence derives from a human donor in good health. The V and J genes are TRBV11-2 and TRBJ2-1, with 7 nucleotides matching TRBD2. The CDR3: CASSLAGRSNEQFF. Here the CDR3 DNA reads TGTGCCAGCAGCTTAGCCGGGAGGAGTAATGAGCAGTTCTTC.